Each of the 3 T cell receptor beta chains below was sequenced from the same sample in a study of T cell changes during pregnancy in multiple sclerosis (dated by TCRdb to the late 2010s). The library was generated by the immunoSEQ multiplex PCR assay. TCRdb took this table from immuneACCESS and kept in-frame rearrangements with V and J called. Such tables lack part of the clones; where checked against another copy, unresolved V genes explain under half of the gap, and the rest is unexplained. Here the sample has about 85,000 clones; approximately 93% occur a single time. The ten largest account for 2.5% to 3% of the sample. The material sequenced was peripheral blood, taken in the first trimester of pregnancy. The receptors here all came from a female donor with multiple sclerosis, enrolled in a pregnancy study.

The V gene is TRBV27, the J gene TRBJ2-7; possible D gene TRBD2, 6 bases. CDR3 length equals 15 residues. Germline values: CDR1 MNHEY, CDR2 SMNVEV (reference sequence). With 2 bases removed from V and 3 bases from J, the gap between germline ends came to 14 bases. The CDR3 region is CASSLGRLVLYEQYF. The CDR3 DNA reads TGTGCCAGCAGTTTAGGCCGACTAGTCCTCTACGAGCAGTACTTC.

V is TRBV7-2 and J is TRBJ1-1; 7 bases map to TRBD1. V trimming: 5 bases; J trimming: 6 bases; junction bases outside the gene matches: 12. Germline-derived CDR1 and CDR2 are SGHTA and FQGNSA. The CDR3 is made up of 15 amino acids. The chain's CDR3 is CASSPQTGRYAEAFF. As DNA, the CDR3 is TGTGCCAGCAGCCCCCAGACAGGGAGGTACGCTGAAGCTTTCTTT.

The chain employs TRBV19 and TRBJ1-5, with 8 positions matching TRBD1. The V and J ends lost 7 bases and 6 bases, in that order; junction bases with no gene match: 5. Germline V CDR1 and CDR2: LNHDA, SQIVND (reference sequence). The CDR3 has 13 residues. The CDR3 bases are TGTGCCAGTACCGACAGGGGCGGTCAGCCCCAGCATTTT. Its protein is CASTDRGGQPQHF. The whole variable domain, remainder taken from reference TRBV19 and TRBJ1-5, is DGGITQSPKYLFRKEGQNVTLSCEQNLNHDAMYWYRQDPGQGLRLIYYSQIVNDFQKGDIAEGYSVSREKKESFPLTVTSAQKNPTAFYLCASTDRGGQPQHFGDGTRLSIL.